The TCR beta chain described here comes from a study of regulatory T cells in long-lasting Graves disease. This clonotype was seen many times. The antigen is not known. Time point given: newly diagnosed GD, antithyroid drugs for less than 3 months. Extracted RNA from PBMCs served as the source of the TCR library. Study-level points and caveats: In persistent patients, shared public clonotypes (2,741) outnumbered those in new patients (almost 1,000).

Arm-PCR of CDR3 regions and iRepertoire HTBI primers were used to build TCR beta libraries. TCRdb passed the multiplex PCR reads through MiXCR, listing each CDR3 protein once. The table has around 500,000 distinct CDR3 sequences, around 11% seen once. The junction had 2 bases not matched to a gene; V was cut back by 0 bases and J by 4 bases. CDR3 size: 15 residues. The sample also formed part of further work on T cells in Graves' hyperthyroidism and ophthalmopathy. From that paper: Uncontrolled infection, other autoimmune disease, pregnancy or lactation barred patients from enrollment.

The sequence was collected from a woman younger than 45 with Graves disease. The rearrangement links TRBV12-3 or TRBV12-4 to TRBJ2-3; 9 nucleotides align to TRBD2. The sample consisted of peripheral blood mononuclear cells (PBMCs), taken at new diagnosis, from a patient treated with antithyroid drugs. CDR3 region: CASSLAAGGPDTQYF. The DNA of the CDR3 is TGTGCCAGCAGTTTAGCGGCGGGAGGGCCAGATACGCAGTATTTT.